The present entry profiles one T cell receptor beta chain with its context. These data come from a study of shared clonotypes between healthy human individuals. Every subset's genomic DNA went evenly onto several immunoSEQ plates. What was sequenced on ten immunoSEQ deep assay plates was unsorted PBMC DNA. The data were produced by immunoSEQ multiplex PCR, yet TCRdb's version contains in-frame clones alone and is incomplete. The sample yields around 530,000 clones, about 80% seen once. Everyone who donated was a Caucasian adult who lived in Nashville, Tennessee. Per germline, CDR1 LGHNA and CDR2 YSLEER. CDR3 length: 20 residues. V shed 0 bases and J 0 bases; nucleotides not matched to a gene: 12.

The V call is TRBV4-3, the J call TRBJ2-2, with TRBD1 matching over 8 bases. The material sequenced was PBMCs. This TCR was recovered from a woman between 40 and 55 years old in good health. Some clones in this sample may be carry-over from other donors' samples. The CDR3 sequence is CASSQDGIGGQVANTGELFF. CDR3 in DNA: TGCGCCAGCAGCCAAGATGGGATCGGGGGACAGGTAGCGAACACCGGGGAGCTGTTTTTT.